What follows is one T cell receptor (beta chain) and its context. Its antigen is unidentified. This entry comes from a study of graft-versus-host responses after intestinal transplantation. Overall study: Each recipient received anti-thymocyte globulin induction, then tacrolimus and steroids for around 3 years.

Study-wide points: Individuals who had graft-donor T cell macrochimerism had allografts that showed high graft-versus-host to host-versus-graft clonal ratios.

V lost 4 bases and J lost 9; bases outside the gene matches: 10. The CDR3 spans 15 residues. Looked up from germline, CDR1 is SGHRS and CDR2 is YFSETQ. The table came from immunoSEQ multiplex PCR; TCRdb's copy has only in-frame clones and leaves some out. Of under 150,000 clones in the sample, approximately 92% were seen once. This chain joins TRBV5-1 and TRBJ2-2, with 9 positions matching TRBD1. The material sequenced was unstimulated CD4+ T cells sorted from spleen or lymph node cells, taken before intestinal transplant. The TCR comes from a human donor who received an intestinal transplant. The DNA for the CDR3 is TGCGCCAGCAGCATTGGACAGGGGAATGACCGGGAGCTGTTTTTT. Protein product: CASSIGQGNDRELFF.